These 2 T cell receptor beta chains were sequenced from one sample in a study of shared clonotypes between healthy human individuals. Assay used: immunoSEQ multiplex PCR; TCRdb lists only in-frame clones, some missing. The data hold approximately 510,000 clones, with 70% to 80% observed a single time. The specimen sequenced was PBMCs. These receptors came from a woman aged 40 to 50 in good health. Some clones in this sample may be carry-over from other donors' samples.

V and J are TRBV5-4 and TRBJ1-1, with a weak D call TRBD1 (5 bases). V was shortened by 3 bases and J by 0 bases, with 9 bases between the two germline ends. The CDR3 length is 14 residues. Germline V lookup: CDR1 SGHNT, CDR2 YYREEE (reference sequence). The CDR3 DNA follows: TGTGCCAGCAGCTCGGGGGTTCTGAACACTGAAGCTTTCTTT. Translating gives CASSSGVLNTEAFF.

The CDR3 protein is CASSGRDSGAEKLFF. DNA for the CDR3: TGCGCCAGCAGCGGCCGGGACAGCGGCGCTGAAAAACTGTTTTTT. The J gene is TRBJ1-4, the V gene TRBV5-1, with 7 bases aligning to TRBD1. V lost 4 bases and J lost 7; bases outside the gene matches: 10. This CDR3 has 15 amino acids. Per germline, CDR1 SGHRS and CDR2 YFSETQ.